This TCR beta chain comes out of a study of blood T cells in healthy people across ages. On the study more broadly: Template switching picked up about one barcoded beta molecule for each two T cells. Study-level results: Estimated diversity, derived from one million T cells, was regarded as an underestimate. Expanded clonotype changes were possibly confounded by unknown donor CMV status.

Then a second PCR, running about 6 to 12 cycles, was carried out with a sample-barcoded 5' primer and a J-beta primer mix. MiXCR, applied by TCRdb to the 5' RACE reads, yields one record per CDR3 protein. The table includes roughly 860,000 distinct CDR3 sequences, about 59% detected once. Notes on this clonotype: Its target is not known.

Per germline, CDR1 GTSNPN and CDR2 SVGIG (reference sequence). The V end was cut by 1 base, the J end by 0 bases, with 19 bases between. The CDR3 has 19 residues. Donor samples were obtained from healthy Caucasian individuals from Russia, aged about 6 to 100. The specimen sequenced was blood. The chain joins TRBV30 to TRBJ1-6; D perhaps matches TRBD1 (5 bases). The sequence was collected from a man aged 25 to 45 in good health. DNA of the CDR3: TGTGCCTGGAGTGGGGCTAGAGGGGCCTTGAGCTCCTATAATTCACCCCTCCACTTT. Its translation: CAWSGARGALSSYNSPLHF.